This T cell receptor beta chain was observed in a study of T cells after yellow fever vaccination. TCRdb re-called the 5' RACE reads through MiXCR, storing one row per CDR3 protein. Among around 350,000 distinct CDR3 sequences listed, roughly 6.1% were seen once. The germline V gene has CDR1 SEHNR and CDR2 FQNEAQ (reference sequence). Between the trimmed V and J ends, which lost 5 bases and 0 bases, there was a span of 8 bases. The CDR3 extends over 15 amino acids. The rearrangement joins TRBV7-9 to TRBJ2-6, with no clear D. This TCR was recovered from a young man who received the YFV17D yellow fever vaccine. Sequenced here: PBMCs, sampled 5 days after the yellow fever booster vaccination. The CDR3 DNA reads as TGTGCCAGCAGCCGATCCCGCTCTGGGGCCAACGTCCTGACTTTC. It translates to CASSRSRSGANVLTF.